The 20 T cell receptor beta chains below were found in one sample sequenced in a study of CD8 T cells in Susac syndrome. With random hexamers, reverse transcription was performed on about 0.5 to 1 ug of RNA. TCRdb independently ran MiXCR on the immunoSEQ multiplex PCR reads; one entry per CDR3 protein. The sample holds 130,000 or so distinct CDR3 sequences, 80% to 85% seen once. Sample: CD8+ T cells from PBMCs. These receptors were obtained from a human donor with multiple sclerosis.

J is TRBJ1-2 and V is TRBV24-1; D gene ambiguous. The CDR3 is 13 residues long. Per the germline V gene, CDR1 is KGHDR and CDR2 is SFDVKD. Trimming removed 5 bases at V and 6 bases at J, with 12 bases between. CDR3 bases: TGTGCCACCAGTGCCTCCCCCCTAGATGGCTACACCTTC. It specifies CATSASPLDGYTF.

The chain combines TRBV5-1 with TRBJ2-5; D might be TRBD1 (5 bases). Trimming pared 1 base from V and 4 bases from J, leaving 11 bases between. The CDR3 is made up of 14 amino acids. Germline assignment: CDR1 SGHRS and CDR2 YFSETQ. The CDR3 reads CASSLSRAVETQYF. DNA of the CDR3: TGCGCCAGCAGCTTGTCCAGGGCGGTAGAGACCCAGTACTTC.

This rearrangement joins TRBV19 to TRBJ1-1; unclear D gene. CDR3 length: 14 residues. Trimming stripped 5 bases from V and 10 bases from J, with 20 bases between. Germline V gene lookup returns CDR1 LNHDA and CDR2 SQIVND (reference sequence). Written as DNA, the CDR3 is TGTGCCAGTAGTTCCCGGGTCCTACACTACGGAGCTTTCTTT. This encodes CASSSRVLHYGAFF.

The V and J genes are TRBV5-8 and TRBJ2-2; D is possibly TRBD2 (6 bases). Trimming left V 3 bases short and J 7 bases short, with 7 bases between. The CDR3 has 12 amino acids. Germline CDR1 and CDR2: SGHTS and YDEGEE. The CDR3 DNA reads TGTGCCAGCAGCTGGGGGGTCGGGGAGCTGTTTTTT. It encodes CASSWGVGELFF.

In DNA, the CDR3 is TGCGCCAGCAGCTCTGGACAGGGGAGTACTGAAGCTTTCTTT. Protein product: CASSSGQGSTEAFF. This chain uses TRBV5-1 with TRBJ1-1; TRBD1 matches at 9 bases. Germline CDR1 is SGHRS and CDR2 is YFSETQ. Germline trimming cut 3 bases from V and 5 bases from J; bases unmatched to any gene: 5. The CDR3 has 14 residues.

DNA of the CDR3: TGTGCCATCAGGCAGGGTAATCAGCCCCAGCATTTT. This encodes CAIRQGNQPQHF. V is TRBV10-3 and J is TRBJ1-5; D possibly corresponds to TRBD1 (5 bases). Germline V lookup: CDR1 ENHRY, CDR2 SYGVKD. The CDR3 is 12 amino acids. V was clipped by 6 bases and J by 4 bases, with 7 bases between them.

CDR3 sequence: CASSLNLTASYEQYV. The CDR3 DNA is TGTGCTAGCAGCTTAAATTTAACAGCTTCCTACGAGCAGTACGTC. This chain uses TRBV7-7 with TRBJ2-7; D is undetermined. The CDR3 covers 15 residues. Germline V CDR1 and CDR2: SSHAT, FNYEAQ (reference sequence).

The chain is built from TRBV2 and TRBJ2-7; TRBD2 is a possible D gene (6 bases). This CDR3 comprises 13 residues. Deletions cut 10 bases from V and 2 bases from J, with 15 bases between. CDR1 and CDR2 from the germline V gene are SNHLY and FYNNEI. DNA of the CDR3: TGTGCCATTTGGAATAGCGGAACCTACGAGCAGTACGTC. Translated, it gives CAIWNSGTYEQYV.

This rearrangement joins TRBV12-3 or TRBV12-4 to TRBJ2-7; D gene unclear. V gave up 3 bases and J gave up 0 bases, with 6 bases separating them. CDR3 length: 13 amino acids. The CDR3 bases are TGTGCCAGCAGTTTCTCAGACTCCTACGAGCAGTACTTC. Translated: CASSFSDSYEQYF.

The CDR3 protein is CASNFLPNEDSPLHF. CDR3 sequence (DNA): TGTGCCAGCAACTTCCTTCCAAATGAGGATTCACCCCTCCACTTT. The rearrangement joins TRBV21-1 to TRBJ1-6. TRBV21-1 is a recognized pseudogene. This CDR3 has 15 amino acids.

Points on this clonotype: Germline is not matched at one junction end, which may reflect a read error. The rearrangement joins TRBV7-2 to TRBJ1-1; D gene unclear. This CDR3 has 11 residues. Germline assignment: CDR1 SGHTA and CDR2 FQGNSA. This CDR3 reads CASSLIEVLYF. The CDR3 DNA follows: TGTGCCAGCAGCTTAATAGAGGTTCTGTACTTT.

This clonotype was seen a handful of times. The chain employs TRBV20-1 and TRBJ2-1; TRBD2 agrees at 11 bases. From germline, CDR1 is DFQATT and CDR2 SNEGSKA (reference sequence). CDR3 length equals 18 residues. V lost 4 bases to trimming and J lost 3 bases; unmatched junction nucleotides: 14. The DNA of the CDR3 is TGCAGTGCTACTAAACCCCTGACTAGCGGGAACCTCTACAATGAGCAGTTCTTC. It yields the protein CSATKPLTSGNLYNEQFF.

V is TRBV19 and J is TRBJ1-4; 7 positions match TRBD1. V shed 9 bases, J shed 8 bases, and the junction held 3 bases outside the gene matches. Germline CDR1 LNHDA, CDR2 SQIVND (reference sequence). This CDR3 region has 11 residues. The CDR3 protein is CASQTGEKLFF. The DNA for the CDR3 is TGTGCCAGCCAGACAGGGGAAAAACTGTTTTTT.

The chain links TRBV7-2 to TRBJ2-1, with D unclear. CDR1 and CDR2 (germline): SGHTA, FQGNSA. Deletions cut 6 bases from V and 5 bases from J, with 11 bases between. The CDR3 consists of 13 residues. This CDR3 reads CASSEPPHNEQFF. DNA for the CDR3: TGTGCCAGCAGTGAACCTCCACACAATGAGCAGTTCTTC. The variable domain in full, completed from reference TRBV7-2 and TRBJ2-1, reads GAGVSQSPSNKVTEKGKDVELRCDPISGHTALYWYRQSLGQGLEFLIYFQGNSAPDKSGLPSDRFSAERTGGSVSTLTIQRTQQEDSAVYLCASSEPPHNEQFFGPGTRLTVL.

This rearrangement joins TRBV4-3 to TRBJ2-1; 7 bases fit TRBD2. The V gene's germline CDR1 is LGHNA and CDR2 YSLEER. V was clipped by 2 bases and J by 2 bases; unmatched bases: 12. This CDR3 has 18 amino acids. CDR3 sequence reads: CASSQTNGPAGTYNEQFF. The DNA of the CDR3 is TGCGCCAGCAGCCAAACTAACGGGCCAGCGGGAACCTACAATGAGCAGTTCTTC.

V and J are TRBV9 and TRBJ1-1; D remains ambiguous. The V end lost 3 bases, the J end lost 1 base, and 7 bases lay between the germline ends. The germline gives CDR1 SGDLS, CDR2 YYNGEE. The CDR3 spans 13 residues. CDR3 loop: CASSETPNTEAFF. DNA for the CDR3: TGTGCCAGCAGCGAGACACCGAACACTGAAGCTTTCTTT.

V gene TRBV19 combines with J gene TRBJ2-1; no definite D call. The CDR3 contains 14 residues. Germline lookup yields CDR1 LNHDA and CDR2 SQIVND (reference sequence). V dropped 1 base and J dropped 9 bases, with 13 bases sitting between them. The CDR3 coding sequence is TGTGCCAGTAGTATAGTCGGGTATTCGGGTGAGCAGTTCTTC. Translation: CASSIVGYSGEQFF.

J is TRBJ2-1 and V is TRBV24-1; D is uncertain. With 1 base removed from V and 6 bases from J, the gap between germline ends came to 9 bases. This CDR3 has 14 residues. From germline, CDR1 is KGHDR and CDR2 SFDVKD. CDR3 sequence: CATSDFTGANEQFF. CDR3 DNA: TGTGCCACCAGTGATTTTACTGGCGCCAATGAGCAGTTCTTC.

The chain links TRBV6-5 to TRBJ1-1; the D gene is possibly TRBD1 (6 bases). Per germline, CDR1 MNHEY and CDR2 SVGAGI. The CDR3 totals 14 residues. The V and J ends lost 2 bases and 3 bases respectively, with 10 bases between them. This chain's CDR3 is CASSYREGDTEAFF. CDR3 sequence (DNA): TGTGCCAGCAGTTACAGGGAGGGGGACACTGAAGCTTTCTTT.

The chain combines TRBV6-5 with TRBJ1-5; 7 bases match TRBD1. In germline, CDR1 is MNHEY, CDR2 SVGAGI. With V trimmed by 3 bases and J by 5 bases, 7 bases remained unmatched. This CDR3 is built from 15 residues. The CDR3 reads CASSYLFDRDQPQHF. DNA of the CDR3: TGTGCCAGCAGTTATCTATTTGACAGGGATCAGCCCCAGCATTTT.